The TCR beta chain under discussion was sequenced for a study of identical twins. The authors used template switching to add a universal primer site and gave cDNA unique molecular identifiers. From the 5' RACE reads, TCRdb called clonotypes with MiXCR, one entry per CDR3 protein. The data hold about 890,000 distinct CDR3 sequences, with more than 9% observed a single time. CDR1 is DFQATT, CDR2 SNEGSKA, per germline (reference sequence). Trimming removed 0 bases from V and 2 bases from J, with 6 bases in between. The CDR3 spans 13 residues. This clonotype was counted many times. The same data also contributed to another study, on yellow fever vaccine responses in identical twins.

The receptor's source is a woman younger than 30 in good health. This chain joins TRBV20-1 and TRBJ2-3; D unresolved. Material for sequencing was PBMCs. The CDR3 DNA is TGCAGTGCTAGAGATGGCTACACAGATACGCAGTATTTT. It is translated as CSARDGYTDTQYF.